The next 3 T cell receptor beta chains were all read from a single sample in a study of shared clonotypes between healthy human individuals (dated by TCRdb to 2019 to 2021). Library preparation employed the immunoSEQ multiplex PCR assay. TCRdb provides this immuneACCESS table in a form limited to in-frame rearrangements. Some clones are lacking; in checked studies, under half of them reflect an unresolved V gene, and why the rest are absent is not known. This sample gives 730,000 or so clones in total; less than 80% of them show up just once. The top ten clones comprise 1.8% of the sample. The sequencing sample was made of memory CD4+ T cells sorted from blood. The sample's cell subset or site, from its label and the paper: CD45RA-negative fraction. The receptor source for this set is a woman aged 30 to 39 in good health.

V gene TRBV18 combines with J gene TRBJ2-2; 10 bases match TRBD2. Germline V gene sequence: CDR1 KGHSH, CDR2 LQKENI. The CDR3 covers 15 residues. The trim removed 6 bases at V and 3 bases at J, leaving 4 bases unmatched. The CDR3: CASSPSGSHTGELFF. CDR3 nucleotides: TGTGCCAGCTCGCCTAGCGGGAGTCACACCGGGGAGCTGTTTTTT.

The chain has TRBV7-7 and TRBJ2-3; D perhaps matches TRBD1 (5 bases). Per germline, CDR1 SSHAT and CDR2 FNYEAQ (reference sequence). There are 15 residues in the CDR3. V lost 5 bases and J 1 base, leaving 13 bases between the germline ends. CDR3 residues: CASSQQGTGTDTQYF. In DNA, the CDR3 is TGTGCCAGCAGCCAGCAGGGAACTGGCACAGATACGCAGTATTTT. The variable domain in full, with the rest retrieved from reference TRBV7-7 and TRBJ2-3, is GAGVSQSPRYKVTKRGQDVTLRCDPISSHATLYWYQQALGQGPEFLTYFNYEAQPDKSGLPSDRFSAERPEGSISTLTIQRTEQRDSAMYRCASSQQGTGTDTQYFGPGTRLTVL.

This chain uses TRBV7-8 with TRBJ2-3; D tentatively fits TRBD1 or TRBD2 (5 bases each). The CDR3 has 17 residues. Trimming left V 0 bases short and J 5 bases short, with 18 bases between. Germline lookup yields CDR1 SGHVS and CDR2 FQNEAQ. As DNA, the CDR3 is TGTGCCAGCAGCTTAGCGCGGTTTTCCGGGGCTTTAGATACGCAGTATTTT. This translates into CASSLARFSGALDTQYF.